These 19 T cell receptor beta chains came from one sample sequenced in a study of T cells after yellow fever vaccination. TCRdb independently ran MiXCR on the 5' RACE reads; one entry per CDR3 protein. This sample carries 350,000 or so distinct CDR3 sequences, around 8.1% of them seen once, and the ten largest clones take approximately 15%. Source: PBMCs, taken more than 40 days after the first yellow fever vaccination. These receptors were taken from a man younger than 30 who received the YFV17D yellow fever vaccine.

J is TRBJ1-2 and V is TRBV29-1; D is undetermined. CDR1 and CDR2 from the germline V gene are SQVTM and ANQGSEA. V dropped 5 bases and J dropped 0 bases, with 13 bases sitting between them. The CDR3 totals 14 residues. The CDR3 coding sequence is TGCAGCGTTCTACCGGGTCGAGCTAACTATGGCTACACCTTC. It specifies CSVLPGRANYGYTF.

The chain couples TRBV7-6 to TRBJ2-7; TRBD1 might be the D (6 bases). The V and J ends lost 9 bases and 2 bases respectively, with 14 bases between them. In germline, CDR1 is SGHVS, CDR2 FNYEAQ. The CDR3 runs 13 residues. The DNA for the CDR3 is TGTGCCAGAACCGGGACACCGGCCTACGAGCAGTACGTC. The encoded protein is CARTGTPAYEQYV.

The genes are TRBV5-1 and TRBJ2-4; weak D call: TRBD2 (5 bases). The CDR3 runs to 14 residues. Looked up from germline, CDR1 is SGHRS and CDR2 is YFSETQ. Trimming took off 4 bases at V and 6 bases at J, with 14 bases between the two ends. CDR3: CASSPQRSGNIQYF. CDR3 nucleotides: TGCGCCAGCAGCCCCCAGCGGAGTGGAAACATTCAGTACTTC.

Many counts were recorded for this clonotype. J is TRBJ1-5 and V is TRBV18, with 8 bases that match TRBD1. With V trimmed by 2 bases and J by 7 bases, 10 bases remained unmatched. Germline CDR1 reads KGHSH; CDR2 reads LQKENI. There are 16 residues in the CDR3. The CDR3 reads CASSPGAGGGIQPQHF. For the CDR3, the DNA is TGTGCCAGCTCACCAGGGGCAGGGGGCGGGATCCAGCCCCAGCATTTT.

Details on this clonotype: The junction departs from germline at one end; a sequencing error may be responsible. This chain links TRBV7-2 with TRBJ2-3, with 7 bases fitting TRBD2. Per the germline V gene, CDR1 is SGHTA and CDR2 is FQGNSA. CDR3 length: 17 amino acids. The CDR3 here is CASSLAARPKNTDTQYF. The CDR3 bases are TGTGCCAGCAGCCTAGCGGCGCGGCCTAAAAACACAGATACGCAGTATTTT.

This clonotype was seen more than once but under ten times. V usage is TRBV20-1 and J usage is TRBJ2-3; possibly TRBD2 for D (6 bases). The germline gives CDR1 DFQATT, CDR2 SNEGSKA (reference sequence). V lost 0 bases and J lost 6, with 16 bases in between. CDR3 length equals 15 residues. For the CDR3, the DNA is TGCAGTGCTAGAGATCGGGTACTAGCCCCCGATACGCAGTATTTT. Amino acids: CSARDRVLAPDTQYF.

The rearrangement uses TRBV5-4 and TRBJ1-2, with D unresolved. The CDR3 consists of 13 residues. Per the germline V gene, CDR1 is SGHNT and CDR2 is YYREEE (reference sequence). Trimming took 7 bases from V and 4 from J, leaving 14 bases between them. The DNA of the CDR3 is TGTGCCAGCTTTGCAAGGGAGTCCTATGGCTACACCTTC. Translation gives CASFARESYGYTF.

This clonotype was seen repeatedly, ten times or more. The chain couples TRBV12-3 or TRBV12-4 to TRBJ2-3; 8 nucleotides align to TRBD2. V trimming: 7 bases; J trimming: 7 bases; junction bases outside the gene matches: 10. This CDR3 has 14 amino acids. The CDR3, as DNA: TGTGCCAGCACCGGGGGCGGGGGGTTAAATACGCAGTATTTT. Its translation is CASTGGGGLNTQYF.

The genes are TRBV7-6 and TRBJ1-1; D possibly corresponds to TRBD1 (5 bases). This CDR3 is 15 amino acids long. The germline V gene encodes CDR1 SGHVS and CDR2 FNYEAQ. Between the trimmed V and J ends, which lost 3 bases and 2 bases, there was a span of 13 bases. The CDR3 DNA sequence: TGTGCCAGCAGCTTGGGGCGGGGGGATAACACTGAAGCTTTCTTT. Residues: CASSLGRGDNTEAFF.

This rearrangement joins TRBV12-3 or TRBV12-4 to TRBJ2-3; possibly TRBD1 for D (6 bases). The CDR3 runs to 13 residues. Trimming removed 7 bases from V and 3 bases from J, with 11 bases in between. The CDR3 sequence: CASIRGRTDTQYF. The CDR3 DNA reads TGTGCCAGCATTAGGGGGAGAACAGATACGCAGTATTTT.

This clonotype was seen a few times. V and J are TRBV4-1 and TRBJ2-5, with TRBD1 identical over 8 bases. V was clipped by 8 bases and J by 4 bases; unmatched bases: 6. The CDR3 loop spans 13 amino acids. Germline CDR1 and CDR2: MGHRA and YSYEKL. CDR3 residues: CASGPTGGETQYF. CDR3 nucleotides: TGCGCCAGCGGACCTACAGGGGGAGAGACCCAGTACTTC.

This clonotype turned up a few times. The chain joins TRBV10-3 to TRBJ1-5, with 8 bases identical to TRBD1. Trimming took 0 bases from V and 7 from J; bases not matched to a gene: 5. The germline CDR1 and CDR2 sequences are ENHRY and SYGVKD. The length of the CDR3 is 15 residues. In DNA form, the CDR3 reads TGTGCCATCAGTGAGTCGTCAGGGGGCTTGCAGCCCCAGCATTTT. This sequence encodes CAISESSGGLQPQHF.

Ten or more counts support this clonotype. CDR3 nucleotide sequence: TGCAGTGCTACGATGGCGGGAGAGACCCAGTACTTC. Translation: CSATMAGETQYF. The rearrangement uses TRBV20-1 and TRBJ2-5; the D gene is possibly TRBD2 (5 bases). This CDR3 is built from 12 residues. Deletions cut 4 bases from V and 4 bases from J, with 10 bases between. Germline V gene lookup returns CDR1 DFQATT and CDR2 SNEGSKA (reference sequence).

In this sample, this clonotype turned up a few times. The chain is built from TRBV4-3 and TRBJ1-1, with D unclear. V lost 1 base to trimming and J lost 2 bases, with 11 bases between them. Germline values: CDR1 LGHNA, CDR2 YSLEER. There are 15 residues in the CDR3. The CDR3 region is CASSQGWRSNTEAFF. The CDR3 DNA sequence: TGCGCCAGCAGCCAAGGTTGGCGGTCCAACACTGAAGCTTTCTTT.

There are a few counts of this clonotype. The chain combines TRBV7-9 with TRBJ2-7; tentatively, D is TRBD1 or TRBD2 (5 bases each). This CDR3 comprises 15 residues. V was shortened by 5 bases and J by 2 bases, with 16 bases between the two germline ends. Germline CDR1 is SEHNR and CDR2 is FQNEAQ (reference sequence). The CDR3 protein is CASSPAAGNPYEQYV. The CDR3 DNA reads TGTGCCAGCAGCCCAGCGGCAGGGAACCCCTACGAGCAGTACGTC.

The chain employs TRBV5-1 and TRBJ2-3; D perhaps matches TRBD2 (6 bases). The CDR3 is made up of 17 amino acids. Germline CDR1 is SGHRS and CDR2 is YFSETQ. The V gene lost 4 bases and the J gene lost 4 bases, with 22 bases spanning the gap. The CDR3, as DNA: TGCGCCAGCAGCCTGACCGCCGGTAGCGGTGGCCCAGATACGCAGTATTTT. Residues: CASSLTAGSGGPDTQYF.

The J gene is TRBJ2-5, the V gene TRBV28, with TRBD2 matching 8 bases. This CDR3 is built from 13 residues. The V gene end was trimmed by 8 bases and the J gene end by 4 bases; junction bases not matched to a gene: 6. The germline V gene encodes CDR1 MDHEN and CDR2 SYDVKM. This chain's CDR3 is CASREGTIETQYF. CDR3 DNA: TGTGCCAGCCGGGAGGGAACGATAGAGACCCAGTACTTC.

The V gene is TRBV24-1, the J gene TRBJ2-2; D could derive from TRBD1 or TRBD2 (5 bases each). With 5 bases removed from V and 7 bases from J, the gap between germline ends came to 16 bases. The CDR3 loop spans 15 amino acids. Germline assignment: CDR1 KGHDR and CDR2 SFDVKD. CDR3 loop: CATSAGYGALGELFF. CDR3 sequence (DNA): TGTGCCACCAGTGCCGGATACGGGGCCCTCGGGGAGCTGTTTTTT.

This chain joins TRBV4-2 and TRBJ2-6; either TRBD1 or TRBD2 may supply D (5 bases each). Germline CDR1 is LGHNA and CDR2 is YNFKEQ. The V gene lost 4 bases and the J gene lost 2 bases, with 12 bases spanning the gap. The CDR3 spans 16 residues. CDR3 residues: CASSLILGAGANVLTF. The CDR3 DNA reads TGTGCCAGCAGCCTTATCTTGGGGGCTGGGGCCAACGTCCTGACTTTC.